This T cell receptor (beta chain) stems from a study of vaccination and CD4 T cells after COVID-19. Cultured CD4+ T cells had their DNA profiled by the Oncomine TCR Beta short-read assay. TCRdb re-called the PCR reads with MiXCR, one entry per CDR3 protein. The table has 14,000 or so distinct CDR3 sequences, roughly 31% seen once. As to this clonotype: Its target is not known.

Specified treatment: approximately nine-day PBMC culture with coronavirus spike peptide pools or control peptides (ViraFEST assay). Deletions cut 0 bases from V and 4 bases from J, with 10 bases between. From germline, CDR1 is LGHNA and CDR2 YSLEER. The CDR3 totals 15 residues. The chain links TRBV4-3 to TRBJ1-5; a possible D gene is TRBD1 (5 bases). Source material: cultured CD4+ T cells from blood. The TCR comes from a human donor with COVID-19. DNA of the CDR3: TGCGCCAGCAGCCAAGAATGGGGGGGGAATCAGCCCCAGCATTTT. This gives the protein CASSQEWGGNQPQHF.